Given below is one T cell receptor beta chain in context. This sample was taken from a study of control samples from healthy donors and cancer patients. Libraries were prepared by immunoSEQ multiplex PCR; TCRdb keeps only in-frame clonotypes and omits some of them. Of 130,000 or so clones in the sample, roughly 90% were seen once. The CDR3 is made up of 14 amino acids. Between the trimmed V and J ends, which lost 3 bases and 1 base, there was a span of 8 bases. Germline V CDR1 and CDR2: WSHSY, SAAADI. The chain joins TRBV10-2 to TRBJ2-3; no firm D call. This clonotype was obtained from a middle-aged man with head and neck cancer. Material for sequencing was PBMCs. The CDR3: CASSDLGRTDTQYF. In DNA, the CDR3 is TGCGCCAGCAGTGACTTGGGCCGCACAGATACGCAGTATTTT.